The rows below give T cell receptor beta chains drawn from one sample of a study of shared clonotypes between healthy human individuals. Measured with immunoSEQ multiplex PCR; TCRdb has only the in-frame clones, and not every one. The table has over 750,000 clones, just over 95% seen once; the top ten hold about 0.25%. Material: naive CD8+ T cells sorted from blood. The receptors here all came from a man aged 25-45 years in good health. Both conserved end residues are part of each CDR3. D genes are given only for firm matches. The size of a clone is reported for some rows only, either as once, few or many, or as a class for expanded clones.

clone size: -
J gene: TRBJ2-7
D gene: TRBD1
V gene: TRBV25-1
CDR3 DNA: TGTGCCAGCACCGACGGGACAGGGGGCAACGAGCAGTACTTC
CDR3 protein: CASTDGTGGNEQYF

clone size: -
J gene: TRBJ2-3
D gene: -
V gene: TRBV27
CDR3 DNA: TGTGCCAGCAGTTTACTGGGGGGCACAGATACGCAGTATTTT
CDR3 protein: CASSLLGGTDTQYF

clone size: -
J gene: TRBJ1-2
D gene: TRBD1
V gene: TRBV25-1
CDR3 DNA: TGTGCCAGCAGTTTCACTTCGGGACAGGGGTTAGTGACCGTCGGCTACACCTTC
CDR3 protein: CASSFTSGQGLVTVGYTF

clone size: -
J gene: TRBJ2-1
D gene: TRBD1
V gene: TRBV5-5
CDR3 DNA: TGTGCCAGCAACAGGGGTATGAATGAGCAGTTCTTC
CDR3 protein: CASNRGMNEQFF

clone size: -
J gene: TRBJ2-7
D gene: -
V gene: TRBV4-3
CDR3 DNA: TGCGCCAGCAGCCAGGCCTACGGCGTCGAGCAGTACTTC
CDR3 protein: CASSQAYGVEQYF

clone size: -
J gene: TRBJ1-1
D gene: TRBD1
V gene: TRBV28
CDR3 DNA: TGTGCCAGCACCAGACCGGGACAGCCGAACACTGAAGCTTTCTTT
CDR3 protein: CASTRPGQPNTEAFF

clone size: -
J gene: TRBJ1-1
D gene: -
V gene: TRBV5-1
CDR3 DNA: TGCGCCAGCAGCCCTCCGGACCGAAAGAACACTGAAGCTTTCTTT
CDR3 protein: CASSPPDRKNTEAFF

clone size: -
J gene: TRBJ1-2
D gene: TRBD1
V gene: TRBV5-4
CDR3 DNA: TGTGCCAGCAACCCCGGGACAGGGGGGACTATTTACTATGGCTACACCTTC
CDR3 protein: CASNPGTGGTIYYGYTF

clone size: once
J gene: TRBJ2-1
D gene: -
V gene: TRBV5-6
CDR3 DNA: TGTGCCAGCAGCGATGCAGAGAATGAGCAGTTCTTC
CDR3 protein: CASSDAENEQFF

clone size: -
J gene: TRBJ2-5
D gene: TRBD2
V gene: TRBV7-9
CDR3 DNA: TGTGCCAGCACCCTAATTGTTGGGACTAGACTAGGAGAGACCCAGTACTTC
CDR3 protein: CASTLIVGTRLGETQYF

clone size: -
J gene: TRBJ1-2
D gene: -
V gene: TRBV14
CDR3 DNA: TGTGCCAGCAGCCAAGATAGGAGCACGGTCTATGGCTACACCTTC
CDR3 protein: CASSQDRSTVYGYTF

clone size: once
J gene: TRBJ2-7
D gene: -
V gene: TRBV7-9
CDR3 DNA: TGTGCCAGCAGCCTGGAGGCCTACGAGCAGTACTTC
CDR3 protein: CASSLEAYEQYF

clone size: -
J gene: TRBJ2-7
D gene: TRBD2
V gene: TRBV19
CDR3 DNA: TGTGCCAGTAGTCCTCTTCCTAGCGGTTACGAGCAGTACTTC
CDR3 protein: CASSPLPSGYEQYF

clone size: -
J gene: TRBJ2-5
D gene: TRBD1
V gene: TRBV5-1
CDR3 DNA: TGCGCCAGCAGCCCCTACCCAAACAGGGGCCCCGTGGGGACCCAGTACTTC
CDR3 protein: CASSPYPNRGPVGTQYF

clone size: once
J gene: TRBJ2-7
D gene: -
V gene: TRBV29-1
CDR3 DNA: TGCAGCGTTCCCAGACAGAGCTACGAGCAGTACTTC
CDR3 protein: CSVPRQSYEQYF

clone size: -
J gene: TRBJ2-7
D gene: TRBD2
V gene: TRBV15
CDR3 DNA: TGTGCCACCAGCAGAGATTCAGCGGGGCCAACCTCCTACGAGCAGTACTTC
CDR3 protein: CATSRDSAGPTSYEQYF

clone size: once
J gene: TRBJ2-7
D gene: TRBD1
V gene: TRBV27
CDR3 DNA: TGTGCCAGCAGGAGACAGGGATCAGCCTACGAGCAGTACTTC
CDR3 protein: CASRRQGSAYEQYF

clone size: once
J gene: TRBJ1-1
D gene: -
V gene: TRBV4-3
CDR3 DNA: TGCGCCAGCAGCCAAGAGGGGCTCCTGGGTGGGACTGAAGCTTTCTTT
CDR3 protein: CASSQEGLLGGTEAFF

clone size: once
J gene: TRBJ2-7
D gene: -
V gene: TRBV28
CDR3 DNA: TGTGCCAGCAGTTTCAGGAGCATCTACGAGCAGTACTTC
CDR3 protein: CASSFRSIYEQYF

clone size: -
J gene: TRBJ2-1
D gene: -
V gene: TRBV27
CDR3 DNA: TGTGCCAGCAGTGAGTACAATGAGCAGTTCTTC
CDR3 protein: CASSEYNEQFF

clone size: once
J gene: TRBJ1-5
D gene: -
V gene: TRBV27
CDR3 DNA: TGTGCCAGCAGTCGCGGGACGTATAGCAATCAGCCCCAGCATTTT
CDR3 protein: CASSRGTYSNQPQHF

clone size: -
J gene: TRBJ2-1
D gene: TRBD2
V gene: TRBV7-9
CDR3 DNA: TGTGCCAGCAGAAGCGGGACTAGCGGGATCCTGAGGGGTGAGCAGTTCTTC
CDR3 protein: CASRSGTSGILRGEQFF

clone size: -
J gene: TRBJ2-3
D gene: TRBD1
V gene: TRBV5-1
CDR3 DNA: TGCGCCAGCGACCACCAGGACAGGGGCGGACGGGCACCGACAGATACGCAGTATTTT
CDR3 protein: CASDHQDRGGRAPTDTQYF

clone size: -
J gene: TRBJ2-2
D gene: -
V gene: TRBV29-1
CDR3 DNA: TGCAGCGTTGCTGCGGACCCCGGCACCGGGGAGCTGTTTTTT
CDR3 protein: CSVAADPGTGELFF

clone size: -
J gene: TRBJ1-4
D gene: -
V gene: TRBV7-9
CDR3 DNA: TGTGCCAGCAGCTTATTGCGGTCGCGGCAGGGACGAAAACTGTTTTTT
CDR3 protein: CASSLLRSRQGRKLFF

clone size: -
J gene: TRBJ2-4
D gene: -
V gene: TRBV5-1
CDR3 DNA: TGCGCCAGCAGCTTTGCAGAAGGCGCAAACATTCAGTACTTC
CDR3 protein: CASSFAEGANIQYF

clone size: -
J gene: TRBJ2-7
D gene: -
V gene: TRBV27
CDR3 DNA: TGTGCCAGCAGTTTCGCTCTCCGTTCGGCCTCCTACGAGCAGTACTTC
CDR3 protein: CASSFALRSASYEQYF

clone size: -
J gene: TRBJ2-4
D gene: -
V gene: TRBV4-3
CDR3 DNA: TGCGCCAGCAGCCAAGACGTCCCAGGTCCCAAAAACATTCAGTACTTC
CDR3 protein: CASSQDVPGPKNIQYF

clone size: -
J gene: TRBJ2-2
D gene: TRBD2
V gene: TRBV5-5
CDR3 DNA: TGTGCCAGCAGCCGCGGGGGGCATGGGACCGGGGAGCTGTTTTTT
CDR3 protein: CASSRGGHGTGELFF

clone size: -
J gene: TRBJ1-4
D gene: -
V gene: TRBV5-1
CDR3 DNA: TGCGCCAGCAGCTTGTTAGGGGGAACTAATGAAAAACTGTTTTTT
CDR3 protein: CASSLLGGTNEKLFF

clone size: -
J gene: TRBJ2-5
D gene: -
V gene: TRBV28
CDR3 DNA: TGTGCCAGCAGTTCCCCGGCCCGAGAGAGGACCCAGTACTTC
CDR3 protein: CASSSPARERTQYF

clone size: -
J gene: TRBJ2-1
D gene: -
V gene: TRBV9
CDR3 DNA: TGTGCCAGTGCCGGGAGAACCAATGAGCAGTTCTTC
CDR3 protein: CASAGRTNEQFF

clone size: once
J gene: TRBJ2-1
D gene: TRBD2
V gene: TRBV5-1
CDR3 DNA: TGCGCCAGCAGCGAGATTCTAGCGGGGGATCTTGAGCAGTTCTTC
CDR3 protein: CASSEILAGDLEQFF

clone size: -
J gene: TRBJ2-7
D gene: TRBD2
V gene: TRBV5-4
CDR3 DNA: TGTGCCAGCCGACTAGCGGGAGGGCCTTACGAGCAGTACTTC
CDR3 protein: CASRLAGGPYEQYF

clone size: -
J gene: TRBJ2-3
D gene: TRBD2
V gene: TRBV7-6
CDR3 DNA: TGTGCCAGCAGCACGACTAGCGGGAACACAGATACGCAGTATTTT
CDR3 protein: CASSTTSGNTDTQYF

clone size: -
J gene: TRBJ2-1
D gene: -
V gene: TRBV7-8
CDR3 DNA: TGTGCCAGCAGCCTCACCATAGCGGATCAGTACAATGAGCAGTTCTTC
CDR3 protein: CASSLTIADQYNEQFF

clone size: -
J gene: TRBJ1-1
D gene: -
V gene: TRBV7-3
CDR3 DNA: TGTGCCGCAGCGTGGGAATCGAACACTGAAGCTTTCTTT
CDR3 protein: CAAAWESNTEAFF

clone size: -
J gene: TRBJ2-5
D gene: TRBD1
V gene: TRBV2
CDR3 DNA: TGTGCCAGCAGCGTCCCGTGGGACAGGGAGGAAGAGACCCAGTACTTC
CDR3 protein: CASSVPWDREEETQYF

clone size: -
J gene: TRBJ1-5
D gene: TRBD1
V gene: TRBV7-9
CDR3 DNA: TGTGCCAGCAGCCCGACAGGGGACAATCAGCCCCAGCATTTT
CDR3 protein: CASSPTGDNQPQHF

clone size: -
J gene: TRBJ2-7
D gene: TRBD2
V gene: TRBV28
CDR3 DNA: TGTGCCAGCAGTTCTACGACTAGCGGGAGATACGAGCAGTACTTC
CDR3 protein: CASSSTTSGRYEQYF

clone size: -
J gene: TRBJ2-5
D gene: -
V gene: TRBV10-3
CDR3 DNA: TGTGCCATCAGTGAGACAGGCGGTCGGACCCAGTACTTC
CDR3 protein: CAISETGGRTQYF

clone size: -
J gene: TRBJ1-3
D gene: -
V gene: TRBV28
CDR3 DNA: TGTGCCAGCAGCCTGGCCCAGGGAAACACCATATATTTT
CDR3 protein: CASSLAQGNTIYF